These T cell receptor beta chains were read from a single sample in a study of shared clonotypes between healthy human individuals. Profiled with immunoSEQ multiplex PCR; TCRdb holds only in-frame clones, not every one. The sample yields about 2 million clones, about 95% seen once. Sequenced input: naive CD8+ T cells sorted from blood. The receptor set was obtained from a man in his late teens or twenties in good health. CDR3s include the opening cysteine and the closing phenylalanine or tryptophan. The order of the fields is V gene, D gene, J gene, clone size, CDR3 DNA, CDR3 protein. A D gene is named only where the DNA matches it firmly. Clone size is given for some rows only: seen once, a few or many times, or a class if the clone is expanded.

>TRBV29-1|-|TRBJ2-1|once
TGCAGCGTTGAATCCGCAGGTTACAATGAGCAGTTCTTC
CSVESAGYNEQFF
>TRBV4-2|-|TRBJ2-1|-
TGTGCCAGCAGCTTCAACAGGGTTGAGCAGTTCTTC
CASSFNRVEQFF
>TRBV15|-|TRBJ2-5|once
TGTGCCACCAGCAGGGCCCCGAGGGCAGCGGAGACCCAGTACTTC
CATSRAPRAAETQYF
>TRBV10-1|-|TRBJ2-3|-
TGCGCCAGCAGTGAGGCCAGGAATTTAGATACGCAGTATTTT
CASSEARNLDTQYF
>TRBV7-8|TRBD2|TRBJ2-1|-
TGTGCCAGCAGCTTACCCGGCCTAGCGGGGGGCAATGAGCAGTTCTTC
CASSLPGLAGGNEQFF
>TRBV27|-|TRBJ1-4|-
TGTGCCAGCAGTCAAACATCTGCCCCTGAAAAACTGTTTTTT
CASSQTSAPEKLFF
>TRBV10-2|TRBD1|TRBJ2-5|-
TGCGCCAGCCGTGGACAGGGATTGGGGGAAGAGACCCAGTACTTC
CASRGQGLGEETQYF
>TRBV27|-|TRBJ1-1|-
TGTGCCAGCCATAGGGGAAACACTGAAGCTTTCTTT
CASHRGNTEAFF
>TRBV2|TRBD1|TRBJ2-7|once
TGTGCCAGCAGTGAAGGGGACAGGTTTGACGAGCAGTACTTC
CASSEGDRFDEQYF
>TRBV6-1|-|TRBJ1-5|-
TGTGCCAGCAGTGTAGGGGGGGAAGATCAGCCCCAGCATTTT
CASSVGGEDQPQHF
>TRBV4-1|TRBD2|TRBJ2-7|-
TGCGCCAGCAGCCTCACTAGCGCTACCTACGAGCAGTACTTC
CASSLTSATYEQYF
>TRBV6-5|TRBD2|TRBJ2-7|-
TGTGCCAGCAGTTACTCGCAGGGACTAGCAAACGAGCAGTACTTC
CASSYSQGLANEQYF
>TRBV6-1|TRBD2|TRBJ2-7|-
TGTGCCAGCTCGCTGGCGGGAGTTTCCTACGAGCAGTACTTC
CASSLAGVSYEQYF
>TRBV19|TRBD1|TRBJ2-7|-
TGTGCCAGTAACGCCGGGACAGGGGTTGAGCAGTACTTC
CASNAGTGVEQYF
>TRBV7-2|TRBD2|TRBJ2-7|-
TGTGCCAGCAGCGGAAGGACTAGCGGGAGCGGATACGAGCAGTACTTC
CASSGRTSGSGYEQYF
>TRBV7-9|-|TRBJ2-5|-
TGTGCCAGCAGCTTAACCCCGGACCGCCAAGAGACCCAGTACTTC
CASSLTPDRQETQYF
>TRBV7-9|TRBD2|TRBJ2-7|-
TGTGCCAGCAGCTTAGTCTCCGGACTAGCGGCCTACGAGCAGTACTTC
CASSLVSGLAAYEQYF
>TRBV9|-|TRBJ1-1|-
TGTGCCAGCAGCCCACGAGAGGTGGGAATGGTCACTGAAGCTTTCTTT
CASSPREVGMVTEAFF
>TRBV7-8|TRBD2|TRBJ2-1|-
TGTGCCAGCAGCCCTACTAGCGGGAGGGCCGGCGAGCAGTTCTTC
CASSPTSGRAGEQFF
>TRBV30|-|TRBJ2-7|-
TGTGCCTGGGCCGGGAGATATTCGTACGAGCAGTACTTC
CAWAGRYSYEQYF
>TRBV27|TRBD1|TRBJ1-2|-
TGTGCCAGCAGTCCGCTGACAGGGGGTGACTACACCTTC
CASSPLTGGDYTF
>TRBV27|TRBD2|TRBJ2-3|-
TGTGCCAGCAGTGAGCGGGATCCCTTCACAGATACGCAGTATTTT
CASSERDPFTDTQYF
>TRBV6-1|-|TRBJ2-7|-
TGTGCCAGCAGTGAAACAGGATCCCTGAGCTCCTACGAGCAGTACTTC
CASSETGSLSSYEQYF
>TRBV30|-|TRBJ2-3|-
TGTGCCTGGAGTTTTACAGGAGCATGGGCAGATACGCAGTATTTT
CAWSFTGAWADTQYF